This T cell receptor beta chain was observed in a study of CD8 T cells in ankylosing spondylitis. Concerning this clonotype: Its antigen is unknown.

Germline CDR1 reads SQVTM; CDR2 reads ANQGSEA. Trimming took off 7 bases at V and 10 bases at J, with 20 bases between the two ends. This CDR3 is built from 13 residues. Study conclusions and caveats: CD8+ cells made up the disease-linked clones, which were relatively rare in peripheral blood. Before this, some motif variants had been reported in reactive arthritis synovial fluid and blood.

Using quantitative 5'-RACE with molecular barcodes, the authors made TCR beta libraries. TCRdb analysed the 5' RACE reads with MiXCR anew, one entry per CDR3 protein. This table holds approximately 140,000 distinct CDR3 sequences, under 45% found once. This TCR derives from a male donor with ankylosing spondylitis. The rearrangement links TRBV29-1 to TRBJ2-1; a weak D match, TRBD1 (7 bases). The sample was synovial fluid, either unsorted or a sorted T cell fraction (not recorded which). The CDR3 bases are TGCAGCGCTCAGGGGGGAGAGGTAGGCGAGCAGTTCTTC. Encoded protein: CSAQGGEVGEQFF.